The 22 T cell receptor beta chains presented below share a single source sample, sequenced in a study of shared clonotypes between healthy human individuals. Clones were read by immunoSEQ multiplex PCR, and TCRdb kept only the in-frame ones, dropping some. The data hold 1.6 million or so clones, with around 98.5% observed a single time. The material sequenced was naive CD4+ T cells sorted from blood. The subset was: CD45RA+ positively selected. The receptors come from a man aged 25-45 years in good health.

The chain couples TRBV7-9 to TRBJ2-3, with 7 bases matching TRBD1. J lost 6 bases, V lost 5 bases, and 8 bases had no gene match. This CDR3 is 14 amino acids long. Germline values: CDR1 SEHNR, CDR2 FQNEAQ (reference sequence). For the CDR3, the DNA is TGTGCCAGCAGCATGAGGGACAGTCAGGATACGCAGTATTTT. Encoded protein: CASSMRDSQDTQYF.

The chain employs TRBV29-1 and TRBJ1-1, with 9 positions matching TRBD1. Trimming removed 3 bases from V and 4 bases from J; junction bases left unmatched: 3. CDR1 and CDR2 (germline): SQVTM, ANQGSEA. The CDR3 has 13 residues. CDR3 bases: TGCAGCGTTGATGGGACAGGGCGCACTGAAGCTTTCTTT. This translates into CSVDGTGRTEAFF.

A note on this clone: Other DNA sequences in this specimen translate into the identical CDR3. The V gene is TRBV20-1, the J gene TRBJ1-2; D gene ambiguous. The CDR3 has 10 residues. Trimming pared 3 bases from V and 3 bases from J, leaving 2 bases between. CDR1 and CDR2 from the germline V gene are DFQATT and SNEGSKA (reference sequence). The CDR3 DNA reads as TGCAGTGCTAGTGACTATGGCTACACCTTC. Its translation: CSASDYGYTF.

This chain links TRBV19 with TRBJ2-2; tentatively, D is TRBD1 or TRBD2 (7 bases each). V was pared by 4 bases and J by 5 bases, with 14 bases between. The CDR3 length is 15 residues. Germline CDR1 is LNHDA and CDR2 is SQIVND (reference sequence). CDR3: CASSREGARTGELFF. DNA of the CDR3: TGTGCCAGTAGTAGGGAGGGGGCGCGAACCGGGGAGCTGTTTTTT. The complete variable domain, with remaining parts taken from reference TRBV19 and TRBJ2-2, reads DGGITQSPKYLFRKEGQNVTLSCEQNLNHDAMYWYRQDPGQGLRLIYYSQIVNDFQKGDIAEGYSVSREKKESFPLTVTSAQKNPTAFYLCASSREGARTGELFFGEGSRLTVL.

The chain couples TRBV5-1 to TRBJ2-2, with D unclear. Germline V lookup: CDR1 SGHRS, CDR2 YFSETQ. The length of the CDR3 is 16 residues. With 0 bases removed from V and 1 base from J, the gap between germline ends came to 10 bases. CDR3 DNA sequence: TGCGCCAGCAGCTTGGGACAAGTCTTGAACACCGGGGAGCTGTTTTTT. It encodes CASSLGQVLNTGELFF.

This chain uses TRBV7-6 with TRBJ2-2; tentative D call: TRBD2 (6 bases). Between the trimmed V and J ends, which lost 1 base and 1 base, there was a span of 10 bases. CDR3 length equals 16 residues. Germline CDR1 and CDR2: SGHVS and FNYEAQ. CDR3 sequence reads: CASSLVGGLNTGELFF. The CDR3 coding sequence is TGTGCCAGCAGCTTAGTGGGGGGACTGAACACCGGGGAGCTGTTTTTT.

The chain carries TRBV10-3 and TRBJ1-3; 10 bases line up with TRBD1. This CDR3 contains 15 residues. Germline V gene data show CDR1 as ENHRY and CDR2 as SYGVKD. The V gene end was trimmed by 4 bases and the J gene end by 0 bases; junction bases not matched to a gene: 0. CDR3: CAISGTGGSGNTIYF. CDR3 coding DNA: TGTGCCATCAGTGGGACAGGGGGCTCTGGAAACACCATATATTTT.

The gene calls are TRBV11-2 and TRBJ2-1; 12 bases line up with TRBD2. Per the germline V gene, CDR1 is SGHAT and CDR2 is FQNNGV. CDR3 size: 15 residues. The V gene end was trimmed by 5 bases and the J gene end by 6 bases; junction bases not matched to a gene: 5. The DNA for the CDR3 is TGTGCCAGCAGCATCAGGACTAGCGGGGTCAATGAGCAGTTCTTC. It is translated as CASSIRTSGVNEQFF.

J is TRBJ2-1 and V is TRBV18; TRBD1 agrees at 7 bases. Per germline, CDR1 KGHSH and CDR2 LQKENI. This CDR3 is 17 amino acids long. The V gene end was trimmed by 3 bases and the J gene end by 5 bases; junction bases not matched to a gene: 13. CDR3 amino acids: CASSPLVQGSYNNEQFF. DNA for the CDR3: TGTGCCAGCTCACCGTTGGTACAGGGGAGTTATAACAATGAGCAGTTCTTC.

The chain joins TRBV9 to TRBJ2-7; 11 nucleotides align to TRBD2. The length of the CDR3 is 16 residues. The junction had 2 bases not matched to a gene; V was cut back by 0 bases and J by 0 bases. Germline V gene sequence: CDR1 SGDLS, CDR2 YYNGEE. CDR3 sequence (DNA): TGTGCCAGCAGCGTAGGACTAGCGGGACCCTCCTACGAGCAGTACTTC. It is translated as CASSVGLAGPSYEQYF.

V gene TRBV28 combines with J gene TRBJ1-4; D might be TRBD1 (6 bases). Germline CDR1 reads MDHEN; CDR2 reads SYDVKM. Trimming stripped 0 bases from V and 8 bases from J, with 16 bases between. This CDR3 has 16 residues. The CDR3 bases are TGTGCCAGCAGTTTATGGCAGGGGCAGGGTCGAGAAAAACTGTTTTTT. Translated: CASSLWQGQGREKLFF.

V is TRBV30 and J is TRBJ2-7; 10 nucleotides align to TRBD2. CDR1 and CDR2 from the germline V gene are GTSNPN and SVGIG (reference sequence). The CDR3 is 15 residues long. The V and J ends lost 0 bases and 5 bases, in that order; junction bases with no gene match: 7. Here the CDR3 reads CAWSVSSGRSHEQYF. Written as DNA, the CDR3 is TGTGCCTGGAGTGTATCTAGCGGGAGAAGTCACGAGCAGTACTTC.

As to this clone: Additional DNA sequences in this sample encode the identical CDR3. The genes are TRBV28 and TRBJ2-7; D call uncertain. V was clipped by 1 base and J by 3 bases, with 4 bases between them. This CDR3 has 12 residues. CDR1 and CDR2 from the germline V gene are MDHEN and SYDVKM. CDR3 region: CASSLSYYEQYF. In DNA, the CDR3 is TGTGCCAGCAGTTTATCTTACTACGAGCAGTACTTC.

The chain is built from TRBV6-5 and TRBJ2-1; maybe TRBD2 (6 bases). Trimming removed 2 bases from V and 3 bases from J, with 11 bases in between. In germline, CDR1 is MNHEY, CDR2 SVGAGI. This CDR3 is built from 15 residues. The CDR3 nucleotides read TGTGCCAGCAGTTACGGGACTCCTGGCTACAATGAGCAGTTCTTC. Encoded protein: CASSYGTPGYNEQFF.

This clone was observed once. The same CDR3 also results from other DNA sequences found in this sample. The chain has TRBV19 and TRBJ2-2; D unclear. The germline gives CDR1 LNHDA, CDR2 SQIVND (reference sequence). The CDR3 loop spans 12 amino acids. V gave up 5 bases and J gave up 7 bases, with 8 bases separating them. The CDR3 sequence: CASSLGFGELFF. CDR3 sequence (DNA): TGTGCCAGTAGTCTCGGGTTCGGGGAGCTGTTTTTT.

The V call is TRBV9, the J call TRBJ2-2; D unresolved. Trimming took 4 bases from V and 5 from J, leaving 18 bases between them. The CDR3 has 16 residues. Looked up from germline, CDR1 is SGDLS and CDR2 is YYNGEE. Here the CDR3 reads CASSLSDPGITGELFF. The CDR3 coding sequence is TGTGCCAGCAGCCTTTCAGACCCAGGTATAACCGGGGAGCTGTTTTTT.

This chain joins TRBV5-4 and TRBJ2-1, with TRBD1 identical over 8 bases. V lost 4 bases, J lost 5 bases, and 8 bases stayed unmatched. Germline V gene data show CDR1 as SGHNT and CDR2 as YYREEE (reference sequence). This CDR3 contains 15 residues. The CDR3 loop is CASSAGQGANNEQFF. CDR3 nucleotide sequence: TGTGCCAGCAGCGCCGGACAGGGTGCCAACAATGAGCAGTTCTTC.

The V gene is TRBV18, the J gene TRBJ2-3, with 10 positions matching TRBD1. V trimming: 3 bases; J trimming: 4 bases; junction bases outside the gene matches: 7. The germline V gene has CDR1 KGHSH and CDR2 LQKENI. The CDR3 loop spans 16 amino acids. DNA for the CDR3: TGTGCCAGCTCACCTACGACAGGGGGCAAATCAGATACGCAGTATTTT. Protein: CASSPTTGGKSDTQYF.

The chain links TRBV6-5 to TRBJ2-1, with 8 bases aligning to TRBD2. Losses at the gene ends were 8 bases for V and 8 bases for J; bases not matched to a gene: 8. The CDR3 spans 13 residues. CDR1 is MNHEY, CDR2 SVGAGI, per germline. CDR3 amino acids: CASVSGSSYEQFF. Here the CDR3 DNA reads TGTGCCAGCGTCAGCGGGAGTAGCTATGAGCAGTTCTTC.

Turning to this clone: Relative to the germline gene, one junction end is altered; a read error may explain this. V gene TRBV7-7 combines with J gene TRBJ2-1; 8 bases are a match to TRBD2. The CDR3 spans 15 residues. Germline CDR1 is SSHAT and CDR2 is FNYEAQ (reference sequence). The CDR3 nucleotides read TGTGCTAGCAGCTTAGTCGCGGGAGGTCACAATGAGCAGTTCTTC. Translated, it gives CASSLVAGGHNEQFF.

The V and J genes are TRBV18 and TRBJ2-3; TRBD2 is a possible D gene (5 bases). The V end was cut by 0 bases, the J end by 6 bases, with 10 bases between. The germline V gene encodes CDR1 KGHSH and CDR2 LQKENI. The CDR3 contains 14 residues. The CDR3 spells CASSPPGLADTQYF. Here the CDR3 DNA reads TGTGCCAGCTCACCACCGGGCCTAGCCGATACGCAGTATTTT. Together with reference TRBV18 and TRBJ2-3, the CDR3 gives the full variable domain: NAGVMQNPRHLVRRRGQEARLRCSPMKGHSHVYWYRQLPEEGLKFMVYLQKENIIDESGMPKERFSAEFPKEGPSILRIQQVVRGDSAAYFCASSPPGLADTQYFGPGTRLTVL.

The chain employs TRBV2 and TRBJ2-1; D might be TRBD1 (5 bases). Germline values: CDR1 SNHLY, CDR2 FYNNEI. The CDR3 consists of 12 residues. Trimming removed 7 bases from V and 7 bases from J, with 11 bases in between. The CDR3 sequence is CASNQGPNEQFF. DNA of the CDR3: TGTGCCAGCAACCAGGGTCCAAATGAGCAGTTCTTC.